Shown below are 22 T cell receptor beta chains from a single sample sequenced in a study of human T cells and chemical hapten exposure. Extraction of total RNA was performed on unfractionated whole blood. TCRdb analysed the 5' RACE reads with MiXCR anew, one entry per CDR3 protein. This table has over 95,000 distinct CDR3 sequences, approximately 20% appearing once. These TCRs come from a human donor in good health.

A few counts support this clonotype. V gene TRBV9 combines with J gene TRBJ2-3; TRBD1 or TRBD2 may be the D gene (5 bases each). V gave up 0 bases and J gave up 2 bases, with 13 bases separating them. This CDR3 spans 16 amino acids. Germline V gene lookup returns CDR1 SGDLS and CDR2 YYNGEE. In DNA form, the CDR3 reads TGTGCCAGCAGCGTAGAGGGGAGCAGGACCACAGATACGCAGTATTTT. This codes for CASSVEGSRTTDTQYF.

The chain joins TRBV7-2 to TRBJ2-6; D is uncertain. The length of the CDR3 is 14 residues. V gave up 5 bases and J gave up 4 bases, with 9 bases separating them. The V gene's germline CDR1 is SGHTA and CDR2 FQGNSA. CDR3 in amino acids: CASSRVPGANVLTF. The DNA for the CDR3 is TGTGCCAGCAGCCGCGTCCCGGGGGCCAACGTCCTGACTTTC.

The chain joins TRBV7-9 to TRBJ2-3; 10 bases align to TRBD2. Trimming cost V 0 bases and J 1 base; bases outside gene matches: 4. This CDR3 comprises 17 residues. CDR1 and CDR2 (germline): SEHNR, FQNEAQ (reference sequence). The CDR3 nucleotides are TGTGCCAGCAGCTTAGCGGGTCTAGCGGGAGGCACAGATACGCAGTATTTT. It specifies CASSLAGLAGGTDTQYF.

The chain links TRBV20-1 to TRBJ2-7; TRBD1 is a possible D gene (5 bases). With 3 bases removed from V and 2 bases from J, the gap between germline ends came to 14 bases. Germline CDR1 DFQATT, CDR2 SNEGSKA (reference sequence). This CDR3 is built from 14 residues. In nucleotides, the CDR3 is TGCAGTGCTAGTAGAGGTAGGGGCCCCTACGAGCAGTACTTC. Translating gives CSASRGRGPYEQYF.

This clonotype has ten or more counts. The chain is built from TRBV12-3 or TRBV12-4 and TRBJ2-7, with 8 bases matching TRBD1. V was pared by 6 bases and J by 3 bases, with 7 bases of the junction left unmatched. This CDR3 contains 14 residues. CDR3 sequence reads: CASSPRQGIYEQYF. Written as DNA, the CDR3 is TGTGCCAGCAGCCCCCGACAGGGGATCTACGAGCAGTACTTC.

V usage is TRBV7-3 and J usage is TRBJ2-3; TRBD2 matches at 8 bases. Germline assignment: CDR1 SGHTA and CDR2 FQGTGA. The CDR3 sequence is 16 residues long. The ends lost 5 bases at V and 6 bases at J; junction bases unmatched: 13. CDR3 DNA sequence: TGTGCCAGCAGCCCAGCGGGCACTAGCGGAATCGATACGCAGTATTTT. It encodes CASSPAGTSGIDTQYF.

The rearrangement links TRBV20-1 to TRBJ1-2, with no clear D. Between the trimmed V and J ends, which lost 2 bases and 11 bases, there was a span of 6 bases. The CDR3 extends over 9 amino acids. Germline assignment: CDR1 DFQATT and CDR2 SNEGSKA (reference sequence). This chain's CDR3 is CSARPEYTF. In nucleotides, the CDR3 is TGCAGTGCTAGACCAGAATACACCTTC.

V gene TRBV5-1 combines with J gene TRBJ2-3; the D gene is possibly TRBD1 (5 bases). The CDR3 runs to 15 residues. V was clipped by 1 base and J by 3 bases, with 12 bases between them. Germline CDR1 SGHRS, CDR2 YFSETQ. CDR3 nucleotide sequence: TGCGCCAGCAGCTTGCAGGACATGGGGACAGATACGCAGTATTTT. It specifies CASSLQDMGTDTQYF.

The V gene is TRBV7-2, the J gene TRBJ2-1, with a weak D call TRBD1 (5 bases). The CDR3 spans 13 residues. Trimming pared 5 bases from V and 3 bases from J, leaving 8 bases between. In germline, CDR1 is SGHTA, CDR2 FQGNSA. The CDR3 loop is CASSRQIYNEQFF. The DNA for the CDR3 is TGTGCCAGCAGCCGACAGATCTACAATGAGCAGTTCTTC.

This clonotype was counted between two and nine times. This chain connects TRBV19 to TRBJ2-2; 9 positions match TRBD1. The CDR3 sequence is 16 residues long. The V gene end was trimmed by 4 bases and the J gene end by 7 bases; junction bases not matched to a gene: 10. Germline V gene lookup returns CDR1 LNHDA and CDR2 SQIVND (reference sequence). The CDR3 DNA reads as TGTGCCAGTAGTAAAGTCACCGGGACAGGGTTCGGGGAGCTGTTTTTT. Its translation: CASSKVTGTGFGELFF.

The rearrangement uses TRBV4-1 and TRBJ2-7; D perhaps matches TRBD2 (7 bases). The V end was cut by 4 bases, the J end by 0 bases, with 16 bases between. The germline gives CDR1 MGHRA, CDR2 YSYEKL. This CDR3 contains 16 residues. CDR3 in amino acids: CASSRPGGGGSYEQYF. CDR3 DNA: TGCGCCAGCAGCCGGCCCGGAGGGGGGGGCTCCTACGAGCAGTACTTC.

This clonotype was observed a handful of times. The rearrangement uses TRBV3-1 and TRBJ2-3, with 8 nucleotides matching TRBD2. CDR3 length equals 17 residues. J was trimmed by 5 bases and V by 4 bases; bases with no gene match: 14. CDR1 and CDR2 from the germline V gene are LGHDT and YNNKEL (reference sequence). Here the CDR3 DNA reads TGTGCCAGCAGCCCCCCCCAGGGACTAGGGGCTGGAGATACGCAGTATTTT. It encodes CASSPPQGLGAGDTQYF.

This clonotype appeared a single time. The J gene is TRBJ2-2, the V gene TRBV5-1; D might be TRBD2 (8 bases). CDR1 is SGHRS and CDR2 is YFSETQ in the germline V gene. V lost 2 bases and J 2 bases, leaving 16 bases between the germline ends. The CDR3 is 17 amino acids. This chain's CDR3 is CASSLSGLGGNTGELFF. Written as DNA, the CDR3 is TGCGCCAGCAGCTTATCGGGACTAGGGGGCAACACCGGGGAGCTGTTTTTT.

A note on this clonotype: A much larger clone differs from this one at a single base, so this may be a read error. The chain employs TRBV6-1 and TRBJ2-3; tentative D call: TRBD2 (6 bases). In germline, CDR1 is MNHNS, CDR2 SASEGT. Trimming cost V 5 bases and J 6 bases, with 15 bases left between them. The CDR3 sequence is 14 residues long. The chain's CDR3 is CASSSHPGGDTQYF. The CDR3 coding sequence is TGTGCCAGCAGTTCTCACCCTGGAGGGGATACGCAGTATTTT.

The chain recombines TRBV6-2 or TRBV6-3 with TRBJ1-5, with D possibly being TRBD1 (5 bases). V dropped 5 bases and J dropped 0 bases, with 17 bases sitting between them. CDR1 and CDR2 (germline): MNHEY, SVGEGT. The CDR3 is made up of 17 amino acids. This chain's CDR3 is CASSQGFRGYSNQPQHF. The CDR3 bases are TGTGCCAGCAGTCAGGGTTTTCGGGGCTATAGCAATCAGCCCCAGCATTTT.

The gene calls are TRBV28 and TRBJ2-3; D is perhaps TRBD2 (6 bases). CDR1 is MDHEN, CDR2 SYDVKM, per germline. The CDR3 totals 14 residues. V gave up 7 bases and J gave up 0 bases, with 11 bases separating them. The CDR3 protein is CASKEGTSTDTQYF. Here the CDR3 DNA reads TGTGCCAGCAAAGAGGGGACTAGCACAGATACGCAGTATTTT.

The chain links TRBV9 to TRBJ2-3, with no clear D. V lost 0 bases, J lost 5 bases, and 7 bases lay in between. This CDR3 is 13 amino acids long. Germline V gene lookup returns CDR1 SGDLS and CDR2 YYNGEE. The CDR3: CASSVEGRDTQYF. CDR3 in DNA: TGTGCCAGCAGCGTAGAGGGCCGAGATACGCAGTATTTT.

In its sample, this clonotype was seen a few times. The rearrangement links TRBV20-1 to TRBJ2-7, with D hard to call. Trimming removed 4 bases from V and 3 bases from J, with 16 bases in between. This CDR3 contains 14 residues. The germline CDR1 and CDR2 sequences are DFQATT and SNEGSKA (reference sequence). Here the CDR3 DNA reads TGCAGTGCTAAAAGAGTTGAGGTTGTCTACGAGCAGTACTTC. It specifies CSAKRVEVVYEQYF.

The chain recombines TRBV6-2 or TRBV6-3 with TRBJ1-2; D gene unclear. V lost 2 bases, J lost 4 bases, and 11 bases lay in between. Germline V gene sequence: CDR1 MNHEY, CDR2 SVGEGT. CDR3 length equals 14 residues. This chain's CDR3 is CASSYDQKSYGYTF. The CDR3 bases are TGTGCCAGCAGTTACGACCAGAAGTCCTATGGCTACACCTTC.

The V and J genes are TRBV4-2 and TRBJ2-7; TRBD2 matches at 10 bases. V lost 0 bases and J lost 0; bases outside the gene matches: 14. The CDR3 spans 20 residues. Germline CDR1 is LGHNA and CDR2 is YNFKEQ. CDR3 sequence reads: CASSQDSGGSGRAASYEQYF. CDR3 in DNA: TGTGCCAGCAGCCAAGATTCTGGAGGAAGCGGGAGGGCCGCCTCCTACGAGCAGTACTTC.

This chain connects TRBV10-3 to TRBJ2-7; TRBD2 matches at 15 bases. Per germline, CDR1 ENHRY and CDR2 SYGVKD. V shed 3 bases, J shed 2 bases, and the junction held 8 bases outside the gene matches. The CDR3 is 18 amino acids. The CDR3 loop reads CAISESMGLAGGTYEQYF. In nucleotides, the CDR3 is TGTGCCATCAGTGAATCGATGGGACTAGCGGGAGGTACCTACGAGCAGTACTTC.

This clonotype was observed a few times. The rearrangement uses TRBV5-1 and TRBJ2-7; 7 bases are shared with TRBD1. CDR1 and CDR2 from the germline V gene are SGHRS and YFSETQ. With 3 bases clipped from V and 6 bases from J, the junction kept 9 bases outside the gene matches. The CDR3 totals 14 residues. The CDR3 sequence is CASSWGTEVGEQYF. CDR3 sequence (DNA): TGCGCCAGCAGCTGGGGGACAGAGGTGGGCGAGCAGTACTTC.